These 25 T cell receptor beta chains originate from one sample sequenced in a study of blood T cell repertoires in COVID-19. The repertoire was sequenced with immunoSEQ multiplex PCR; TCRdb's copy has only in-frame clones and lacks some. The sample has some 530,000 clones, about nine tenths seen once. Material for sequencing was PBMCs or T cells enriched from blood (not recorded which). These receptors originate from a woman aged 55-69 years who had recovered from COVID-19.

This clone occurred once. The chain recombines TRBV4-1 with TRBJ2-1, with D perhaps matching TRBD1 (6 bases). The ends were cut back, 0 bases at V and 3 bases at J, with 12 bases in the middle. The V gene's germline CDR1 is MGHRA and CDR2 YSYEKL. The CDR3 is 16 residues long. This chain's CDR3 is CASSQEQGKGYNEQFF. In DNA, the CDR3 is TGCGCCAGCAGCCAAGAACAGGGAAAGGGCTACAATGAGCAGTTCTTC.

The V and J genes are TRBV6-5 and TRBJ2-6; D is perhaps TRBD1 (5 bases). V was pared by 7 bases and J by 4 bases, with 14 bases between. The CDR3 runs 15 residues. Germline CDR1 MNHEY, CDR2 SVGAGI. CDR3 bases: TGTGCCAGCACCAACAGACAGCTGGGGGCCAACGTCCTGACTTTC. Protein product: CASTNRQLGANVLTF.

The chain has TRBV7-2 and TRBJ1-1; D not resolved. V lost 10 bases and J lost 1, with 13 bases in between. CDR1 is SGHTA, CDR2 FQGNSA, per germline. This CDR3 contains 13 residues. The CDR3 is CATGRQENTEAFF. The CDR3 DNA is TGTGCCACAGGTCGGCAGGAGAACACTGAAGCTTTCTTT.

The chain has TRBV9 and TRBJ2-3, with unresolved D. Per germline, CDR1 SGDLS and CDR2 YYNGEE. The CDR3 length is 15 residues. Trimming took 7 bases from V and 0 from J, leaving 15 bases between them. The CDR3 DNA is TGTGCCAGCGCCGCGGCAACTTCTAGCACAGATACGCAGTATTTT. Translated: CASAAATSSTDTQYF.

This chain connects TRBV5-8 to TRBJ2-3; no clear D gene. This CDR3 is 12 amino acids long. Germline V lookup: CDR1 SGHTS, CDR2 YDEGEE. Trimming took 4 bases from V and 9 from J, leaving 12 bases between them. The CDR3 is CASSPEARTQYF. CDR3 sequence (DNA): TGTGCCAGCAGCCCCGAGGCCCGAACGCAGTATTTT.

The genes are TRBV7-2 and TRBJ1-1, with D possibly TRBD1 on 5 matching bases. The germline V gene has CDR1 SGHTA and CDR2 FQGNSA. The length of the CDR3 is 14 residues. Trimming shortened V by 5 bases and J by 3 bases, and 13 bases separated the two germline ends. For the CDR3, the DNA is TGTGCCAGCAGCCTCAGGGCTGGTGACACTGAAGCTTTCTTT. Translation: CASSLRAGDTEAFF.

The chain joins TRBV3-1 (or the pseudogene TRBV3-2) to TRBJ2-7; TRBD1 might be the D (5 bases). Trimming cost V 1 base and J 2 bases, with 12 bases left between them. Germline V gene sequence: CDR1 LGHDT, CDR2 YNNKEL (reference sequence). This CDR3 has 15 residues. The CDR3 loop reads CASSQGKDNTYEQYF. Here the CDR3 DNA reads TGTGCCAGCAGCCAAGGGAAGGACAACACCTACGAGCAGTACTTC.

V usage is TRBV11-2 and J usage is TRBJ2-2; TRBD1 is a possible D gene (7 bases). CDR3 length: 15 residues. Trimming stripped 2 bases from V and 7 bases from J, with 14 bases between. The germline CDR1 and CDR2 sequences are SGHAT and FQNNGV. The CDR3 loop is CASSLSTGTVGELFF. The CDR3 coding sequence is TGTGCCAGCAGCTTATCGACAGGGACTGTCGGGGAGCTGTTTTTT. Supplemented by reference TRBV11-2 and TRBJ2-2, the full variable domain reads EAGVAQSPRYKIIEKRQSVAFWCNPISGHATLYWYQQILGQGPKLLIQFQNNGVVDDSQLPKDRFSAERLKGVDSTLKIQPAKLEDSAVYLCASSLSTGTVGELFFGEGSRLTVL.

The chain employs TRBV29-1 and TRBJ2-3, with 9 bases aligning to TRBD1. The junction had 7 bases not matched to a gene; V was cut back by 6 bases and J by 3 bases. Per germline, CDR1 SQVTM and CDR2 ANQGSEA. This CDR3 contains 14 residues. In nucleotides, the CDR3 is TGCAGCGTGCTGGACAGGGGAAGAACAGATACGCAGTATTTT. It encodes CSVLDRGRTDTQYF.

This chain uses TRBV6-4 with TRBJ1-1; 7 positions match TRBD1. CDR3 length equals 16 residues. Trimming took 7 bases from V and 5 from J; bases not matched to a gene: 16. Germline V gene lookup returns CDR1 MRHNA and CDR2 SNTAGT. The CDR3 region is CASTPRDRERGTEAFF. CDR3 nucleotide sequence: TGTGCCAGCACTCCAAGGGACAGAGAGAGGGGAACTGAAGCTTTCTTT.

The V call is TRBV7-2, the J call TRBJ2-4; 10 bases fit TRBD2. The V gene end was trimmed by 5 bases and the J gene end by 2 bases; junction bases not matched to a gene: 6. The germline V gene has CDR1 SGHTA and CDR2 FQGNSA. The CDR3 extends over 16 amino acids. CDR3 protein: CASSPLAGASKNIQYF. The CDR3 bases are TGTGCCAGCAGCCCTCTAGCGGGGGCGTCCAAAAACATTCAGTACTTC.

The chain uses TRBV6-5 and TRBJ1-3, with 7 bases fitting TRBD1. Germline V gives CDR1 MNHEY, CDR2 SVGAGI. Trimming removed 0 bases from V and 4 bases from J; junction bases left unmatched: 3. The CDR3 spans 15 residues. CDR3 nucleotides: TGTGCCAGCAGTTACTCTTCCAGGGGGGGAAACACCATATATTTT. This sequence encodes CASSYSSRGGNTIYF.

The J gene is TRBJ1-3, the V gene TRBV11-2, with TRBD1 identical over 9 bases. The CDR3 has 13 residues. J was trimmed by 7 bases and V by 5 bases; bases with no gene match: 3. CDR1 is SGHAT, CDR2 FQNNGV, per germline. The DNA of the CDR3 is TGTGCCAGCAGCCACGGGACAGGGAACACCATATATTTT. Protein: CASSHGTGNTIYF.

The chain links TRBV5-4 to TRBJ1-1; 7 nucleotides agree with TRBD1. Germline V gene sequence: CDR1 SGHNT, CDR2 YYREEE (reference sequence). The CDR3 is 14 residues long. V lost 4 bases and J lost 5; bases outside the gene matches: 8. CDR3 nucleotides: TGTGCCAGCAGCCCACCGTACAGGGGAACTGAAGCTTTCTTT. Encoded protein: CASSPPYRGTEAFF. Looking up the rest from reference TRBV5-4 and TRBJ1-1 gives the full variable domain: ETGVTQSPTHLIKTRGQQVTLRCSSQSGHNTVSWYQQALGQGPQFIFQYYREEENGRGNFPPRFSGLQFPNYSSELNVNALELDDSALYLCASSPPYRGTEAFFGQGTRLTVV.

The rearrangement joins TRBV12-3 or TRBV12-4 to TRBJ2-2, with D hard to call. The CDR3 totals 13 residues. V was cut by 1 base and J by 8 bases, with 8 bases left in between. This chain's CDR3 is CASSLDYPGELFF. The CDR3 region has the DNA TGTGCCAGCAGTTTAGACTACCCGGGGGAGCTGTTTTTT.

The V gene is TRBV19, the J gene TRBJ1-5; D may be TRBD1 (5 bases). V shed 4 bases and J shed 3 bases, with 13 bases lying between them. The germline V gene encodes CDR1 LNHDA and CDR2 SQIVND (reference sequence). The CDR3 has 15 residues. CDR3 amino acids: CASSTGGGLNQPQHF. For the CDR3, the DNA is TGTGCCAGTAGTACGGGGGGGGGACTCAATCAGCCCCAGCATTTT.

The chain recombines TRBV10-3 with TRBJ1-3, with D perhaps matching TRBD1 (5 bases). Trimming cost V 0 bases and J 6 bases, with 12 bases left between them. CDR3 length: 15 residues. CDR1 is ENHRY and CDR2 is SYGVKD in the germline V gene. The CDR3 coding sequence is TGTGCCATCAGTGAGTCCAGGGTAGAGGAAAACACCATATATTTT. It codes for CAISESRVEENTIYF.

V is TRBV6-5 and J is TRBJ1-3, with 7 bases matching TRBD1. The CDR3 length is 15 residues. The trim removed 6 bases at V and 0 bases at J, leaving 5 bases unmatched. Germline assignment: CDR1 MNHEY and CDR2 SVGAGI. The CDR3 nucleotides read TGTGCCAGCAGATTCCAGGGGGTCTCTGGAAACACCATATATTTT. This encodes CASRFQGVSGNTIYF.

The count of this clone is one. The chain is built from TRBV24-1 and TRBJ2-1, with D hard to call. With 2 bases removed from V and 8 bases from J, the gap between germline ends came to 9 bases. The CDR3 loop spans 13 amino acids. CDR1 is KGHDR and CDR2 is SFDVKD in the germline V gene. CDR3 nucleotide sequence: TGTGCCACCAGTGATTCGCGGATAGATGAGCAGTTCTTC. It encodes CATSDSRIDEQFF.

The sample holds one count of this clone. This chain joins TRBV11-3 and TRBJ1-3, with D possibly TRBD1 on 5 matching bases. This CDR3 comprises 13 residues. CDR1 SGHNT and CDR2 YENEEA come from the germline V gene. The CDR3 sequence: CAMGEGSGNTIYF. The DNA of the CDR3 is TGTGCTATGGGGGAGGGGTCTGGAAACACCATATATTTT.

V gene TRBV24-1 combines with J gene TRBJ1-4, with 9 bases matching TRBD1. This CDR3 spans 14 amino acids. After removal of 5 bases from V and 7 bases from J, the junction contained 4 bases not matched to a gene. Germline V lookup: CDR1 KGHDR, CDR2 SFDVKD. For the CDR3, the DNA is TGTGCCACCAGTGCAACAGGGGGCGGTGAAAAACTGTTTTTT. It translates to CATSATGGGEKLFF.

The V call is TRBV19, the J call TRBJ1-5; unclear D gene. Germline CDR1 reads LNHDA; CDR2 reads SQIVND (reference sequence). This CDR3 region has 15 residues. Trimming cost V 2 bases and J 10 bases, with 18 bases left between them. CDR3 nucleotides: TGTGCCAGTAGTATATCAGGACCCGGGAAGCATCCCCAGCATTTT. Amino acid sequence: CASSISGPGKHPQHF.

V gene TRBV6-5 combines with J gene TRBJ2-7, with D tentatively TRBD1 (6 bases). V was clipped by 3 bases and J by 0 bases, with 12 bases between them. Germline V gene sequence: CDR1 MNHEY, CDR2 SVGAGI. This CDR3 is built from 15 residues. The CDR3 nucleotides read TGTGCCAGCAGTTATCAGCAGGGGACCTCCTACGAGCAGTACGTC. Residues: CASSYQQGTSYEQYV.

This clone was found once. The rearrangement links TRBV4-2 to TRBJ1-4; possible D gene TRBD1, 5 bases. The CDR3 spans 16 residues. CDR1 LGHNA and CDR2 YNFKEQ come from the germline V gene. Trimming shortened V by 8 bases and J by 0 bases, and 16 bases separated the two germline ends. The CDR3 DNA reads TGTGCCAGCGGCACCTCAGGGAAAGCAACTAATGAAAAACTGTTTTTT. Residues: CASGTSGKATNEKLFF.

The rearrangement joins TRBV11-2 to TRBJ2-1; 8 bases agree with TRBD2. This CDR3 is 14 amino acids long. The V gene's germline CDR1 is SGHAT and CDR2 FQNNGV. The V gene end was trimmed by 5 bases and the J gene end by 8 bases; junction bases not matched to a gene: 8. CDR3 sequence reads: CASSPHGGAYEQFF. DNA of the CDR3: TGTGCCAGCAGCCCGCACGGGGGGGCCTATGAGCAGTTCTTC.